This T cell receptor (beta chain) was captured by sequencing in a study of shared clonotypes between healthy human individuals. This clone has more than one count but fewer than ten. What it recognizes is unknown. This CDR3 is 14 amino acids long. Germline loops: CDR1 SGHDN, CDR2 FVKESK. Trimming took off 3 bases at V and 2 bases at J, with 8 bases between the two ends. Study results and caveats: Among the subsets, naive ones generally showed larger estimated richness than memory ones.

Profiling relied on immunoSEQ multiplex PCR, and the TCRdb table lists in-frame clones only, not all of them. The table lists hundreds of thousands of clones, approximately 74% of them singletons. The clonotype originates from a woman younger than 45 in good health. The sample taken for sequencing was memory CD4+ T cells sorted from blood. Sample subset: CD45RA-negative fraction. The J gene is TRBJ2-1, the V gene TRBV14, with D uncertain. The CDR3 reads CASSQTGTYNEQFF. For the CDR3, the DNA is TGTGCCAGCAGCCAGACCGGTACCTACAATGAGCAGTTCTTC.